Listed below are T cell receptor beta chains from one sample, sequenced in a study of Ad26.COV2.S vaccination and SARS-CoV-2 variants. Produced via immunoSEQ multiplex PCR; TCRdb's table is partial and in-frame only. The sample includes about 680,000 clones, around 89% of them seen just once. The material was peripheral blood, obtained in a trial of Ad26.COV2.S vaccine versus placebo. Receptors originate from a person aged 18-60 years who received the Ad26.COV2.S COVID-19 vaccine or a placebo. Each CDR3 is given with its conserved first and last residue. The order of the fields is V gene, CDR3 protein.

>TRBV3-1/TRBV3-2
CASSQADRVTGELFF
>TRBV7-8
CASSLTGTGGRTEAFF
>TRBV12-3/TRBV12-4
CAITANPNTEAFF
>TRBV5-1
CASQENTGELFF
>TRBV12-3/TRBV12-4
CASQLGLAHEQFF
>TRBV19
CASSVQGIGYTF
>TRBV5-1
CASSGGTGGTGELFF
>TRBV4-3
CASSRDSGTNTGELFF
>TRBV15
CATRGTEANQPQHF
>TRBV5-1
CASSPGQVTDTEAFF
>TRBV5-5
CASSLNIGTPQETQYF
>TRBV7-9
CASSYGGSGNTIYF
>TRBV9
CASSGGTEAFF
>TRBV3-1/TRBV3-2
CASSWGQTNTIYF
>TRBV12-3/TRBV12-4
CASRVAVNQPQHF
>TRBV10-3
CAISSPGVNTEAFF
>TRBV7-9
CASSMRQGSPYEQYF
>TRBV11-2
CASSLAPGLATYEQYF
>TRBV20-1
CSASGQGVGQPQHF
>TRBV18
CASSPSTEGEALHF
>TRBV30
CAWREDDMGPYEQYF
>TRBV24-1
CATSQWTGVPFEPLPYNEQFF
>TRBV7-9
CASSLVNPDVWTQYF
>TRBV7-2
CASSLTGTLRAPLHF
>TRBV5-1
CASSPLGTGGGPQHF
>TRBV18
CASSPQPTFTGELFF
>TRBV24-1
CATSDPPYGYTF
>TRBV4-2
CASSQGTAQETQYF
>TRBV5-6
CASSLGTQAGGYTF
>TRBV7-9
CASSIRTDNEQFF
>TRBV29-1
CSAGASYGYTF
>TRBV10-3
CAIRKNTLYNEQFF
>TRBV24-1
CATSDHDRAPPGGANVLTF
>TRBV12-3/TRBV12-4
CASSRYQPQHF
>TRBV4-1
CASSQEGAGASTDTQYF
>TRBV5-4
CASSTGPYEQYF
>TRBV5-6
CASSWDVGTEAFF
>TRBV5-6
CASSLAGLTDTQYF
>TRBV29-1
CSVEEVAWEGRTGELFF
>TRBV7-9
CASSRDRVGETQYF
>TRBV12-2
CASRFGREGSYEQYF
>TRBV27
CASSLDPKDEQYF
>TRBV19
CASSQGDGQPQHF
>TRBV6-5
CATARLEYAEQFF
>TRBV6-5
CASKRSVQETQYF
>TRBV4-3
CASSQIGRAGANVLTF
>TRBV5-1
CASSWRGRGMDTEAFF
>TRBV19
CASSIVGRSNQPQHF
>TRBV10-2
CASSELGVGGNQPQHF